A selection of T cell receptor beta chains follows, all from one sample in a study of shared clonotypes between healthy human individuals. Measured with immunoSEQ multiplex PCR; TCRdb has only the in-frame clones, and not every one. This repertoire shows more than 2,000,000 clones, approximately 94% found once; its top ten account for under 0.15%. The sequenced sample was naive CD4+ T cells sorted from blood. These receptors all come from a man between 18 and 29 years old in good health. Each CDR3 is given with its conserved first and last residue. The D gene is left open where the match is weak. Size is stated for part of the rows, as once, few or many counts, or as a class when the clone is expanded.

>.|TRBV6-1|.|TRBJ1-4
CASSPRGEKLFF
TGTGCCAGCAGTCCGCGAGGCGAAAAACTGTTTTTT
>TRBD1|TRBV9|.|TRBJ2-1
CASSVGGQLFNEQFF
TGTGCCAGCAGCGTAGGGGGACAGCTTTTCAATGAGCAGTTCTTC
>.|TRBV2|.|TRBJ2-4
CASSSDGVAKNIQYF
TGTGCCAGCAGTTCTGACGGAGTAGCCAAAAACATTCAGTACTTC
>.|TRBV19|few|TRBJ1-1
CASSNLGEAFF
TGTGCCAGTAGTAACCTCGGGGAAGCTTTCTTT
>TRBD2|TRBV27|.|TRBJ2-5
CASSGLALQETQYF
TGTGCCAGCAGCGGACTAGCGCTACAAGAGACCCAGTACTTC
>TRBD1|TRBV7-7|.|TRBJ2-7
CASSLGQGNSYEQYF
TGTGCTAGCAGCTTGGGACAGGGTAACTCCTACGAGCAGTACTTC
>.|TRBV25-1|.|TRBJ1-1
CASTSNTEAFF
TGTGCCAGCACCTCGAACACTGAAGCTTTCTTT
>.|TRBV9|.|TRBJ2-3
CASSAPAPDTQYF
TGTGCCAGCAGCGCGCCGGCCCCAGATACGCAGTATTTT
>TRBD1|TRBV11-2|.|TRBJ2-5
CASSPQRPRQGAETQYF
TGTGCCAGCAGCCCCCAACGCCCGAGACAGGGCGCCGAGACCCAGTACTTC
>TRBD1|TRBV11-2|.|TRBJ2-7
CASSSSQGSYEQYF
TGTGCCAGCAGCTCATCACAGGGGTCCTACGAGCAGTACTTC
>.|TRBV2|.|TRBJ2-5
CASSAGQRIGTQYF
TGTGCCAGCAGCGCCGGACAAAGAATAGGGACCCAGTACTTC
>TRBD2|TRBV10-3|once|TRBJ2-2
CATGKGAGGTNTGELFF
TGTGCCACCGGCAAAGGAGCGGGAGGTACGAACACCGGGGAGCTGTTTTTT
>.|TRBV6-1|.|TRBJ2-1
CASSEVRIGQKTYNEQFF
TGTGCCAGCAGTGAAGTCAGGATAGGACAGAAGACCTACAATGAGCAGTTCTTC
>TRBD1|TRBV6-4|.|TRBJ1-5
CASSESRTGVRNQPQHF
TGTGCCAGCAGTGAATCTCGGACAGGTGTTAGAAATCAGCCCCAGCATTTT
>.|TRBV19|.|TRBJ1-4
CASSIQGATNEKLFF
TGTGCCAGTAGTATCCAGGGAGCAACTAATGAAAAACTGTTTTTT
>TRBD1|TRBV28|.|TRBJ1-2
CASSLSYGTGTGYTF
TGTGCCAGCAGTTTATCGTACGGGACAGGGACTGGCTACACCTTC
>.|TRBV7-9|.|TRBJ1-1
CASSLNTEAFF
TGTGCCAGCAGCCTGAACACTGAAGCTTTCTTT
>.|TRBV6-5|.|TRBJ1-1
CASSYEGRQAFF
TGTGCCAGCAGTTACGAGGGGCGTCAGGCTTTCTTT
>TRBD1|TRBV6-1|.|TRBJ2-7
CASSVTGGYEQYF
TGTGCCAGCAGTGTGACAGGGGGCTACGAGCAGTACTTC
>TRBD2|TRBV18|.|TRBJ2-1
CASSPPLAGVGNEQFF
TGTGCCAGCTCACCACCGTTAGCGGGAGTTGGGAATGAGCAGTTCTTC
>TRBD2|TRBV9|.|TRBJ2-2
CASSVGSGGTGELFF
TGTGCCAGCAGCGTAGGTAGCGGGGGGACCGGGGAGCTGTTTTTT
>.|TRBV5-1|.|TRBJ2-3
CASSFSSGLGTDTQYF
TGCGCCAGCAGCTTTAGCTCGGGACTTGGCACAGATACGCAGTATTTT
>.|TRBV29-1|.|TRBJ2-6
CSVRGTLSGANVLTF
TGCAGCGTGAGGGGCACCCTCTCTGGGGCCAACGTCCTGACTTTC
>.|TRBV6-5|.|TRBJ1-2
CASSRSSNYGYTF
TGTGCCAGCAGCCGGAGTTCTAACTATGGCTACACCTTC
>TRBD1|TRBV18|once|TRBJ1-2
CASSPGQEKYGYTF
TGTGCCAGCTCACCAGGACAGGAGAAATATGGCTACACCTTC
>TRBD1|TRBV28|.|TRBJ1-3
CASHTGAGNTIYF
TGTGCCAGCCATACAGGGGCTGGAAACACCATATATTTT
>TRBD2|TRBV18|.|TRBJ2-2
CASSPPRYGGGVAGELFF
TGTGCCAGCTCACCACCCCGCTACGGGGGGGGCGTCGCCGGGGAGCTGTTTTTT
>TRBD1|TRBV28|.|TRBJ1-1
CASSQQGVNTEAFF
TGTGCCAGCAGTCAACAGGGGGTAAACACTGAAGCTTTCTTT
>TRBD1|TRBV19|.|TRBJ1-1
CASSDRGHTEAFF
TGTGCCAGTAGCGACAGGGGGCACACTGAAGCTTTCTTT
>.|TRBV7-8|once|TRBJ1-3
CASSLSTGGSGNTIYF
TGTGCCAGCAGCTTATCTACAGGCGGCTCTGGAAACACCATATATTTT
>TRBD1|TRBV7-2|.|TRBJ2-7
CASSLGTDFYEQYF
TGTGCCAGCAGCCTAGGGACAGACTTCTACGAGCAGTACTTC
>.|TRBV5-1|.|TRBJ2-1
CASSQITGNEQFF
TGCGCCAGCAGCCAAATAACAGGGAATGAGCAGTTCTTC
>.|TRBV6-4|.|TRBJ2-1
CARTPRSAGRTSYNEQFF
TGTGCCAGGACTCCTCGAAGTGCGGGGCGGACCTCCTACAATGAGCAGTTCTTC
>.|TRBV7-7|.|TRBJ1-4
CASSSMMGRTTAGCEKLFF
TGTGCTAGCAGCTCAATGATGGGTAGGACAACGGCGGGTTGTGAAAAACTGTTTTTT
>.|TRBV18|.|TRBJ2-7
CASSPGTSSYEQYF
TGTGCCAGCTCGCCGGGGACAAGCTCCTACGAGCAGTACTTC
>.|TRBV5-6|.|TRBJ2-7
CASSFGDTASYEQYF
TGTGCCAGCAGCTTCGGGGACACAGCCTCCTACGAGCAGTACTTC
>.|TRBV2|.|TRBJ2-5
CASHRGHPVETQYF
TGTGCCAGCCATAGGGGACATCCGGTTGAGACCCAGTACTTC
>.|TRBV6-6|.|TRBJ2-3
CASSYPTGSDTQYF
TGTGCCAGCAGTTACCCGACAGGATCGGATACGCAGTATTTT
>.|TRBV19|.|TRBJ1-3
CASSIDRRISGNTIYF
TGTGCCAGTAGTATAGACCGACGGATCTCTGGAAACACCATATATTTT
>.|TRBV7-2|.|TRBJ2-5
CASSSTETQYF
TGTGCCAGCAGCTCAACAGAGACCCAGTACTTC
>.|TRBV4-1|once|TRBJ2-7
CASSQFGRTYEQYF
TGCGCCAGCAGCCAATTCGGCAGAACCTACGAGCAGTACTTC
>TRBD2|TRBV7-2|.|TRBJ2-1
CASSSASRTSGGNEQFF
TGTGCCAGCAGCTCGGCGAGTCGGACTAGCGGGGGGAATGAGCAGTTCTTC
>TRBD1|TRBV16|.|TRBJ2-6
CASSPQGAAGANVLTF
TGTGCCAGCAGCCCTCAGGGGGCAGCTGGGGCCAACGTCCTGACTTTC
>TRBD1|TRBV5-4|.|TRBJ2-2
CASSPGQGRNTGELFF
TGTGCCAGCAGCCCCGGACAGGGCAGGAACACCGGGGAGCTGTTTTTT
>.|TRBV15|.|TRBJ2-5
CATSNGETQYF
TGTGCCACCAGCAACGGTGAGACCCAGTACTTC
>.|TRBV29-1|.|TRBJ1-2
CSDASGGYGYTF
TGCAGCGACGCGAGCGGAGGCTATGGCTACACCTTC
>.|TRBV27|.|TRBJ1-3
CASSRDRFGNTIYF
TGTGCCAGCAGTAGAGACAGGTTTGGAAACACCATATATTTT
>TRBD1|TRBV2|.|TRBJ2-2
CASSGTGSPTGELFF
TGTGCCAGCAGTGGGACAGGATCGCCCACCGGGGAGCTGTTTTTT
>.|TRBV7-2|.|TRBJ2-1
CASSLGFNEQFF
TGTGCCAGCAGCTTAGGTTTCAATGAGCAGTTCTTC
>TRBD1|TRBV28|.|TRBJ1-3
CASTTGGLGNTIYF
TGTGCCAGCACAACAGGGGGCCTTGGAAACACCATATATTTT
>TRBD1|TRBV7-9|.|TRBJ2-6
CASSSSPGTGPGANVLTF
TGTGCCAGCAGCTCCAGTCCCGGGACAGGGCCCGGGGCCAACGTCCTGACTTTC